Presented here are 15 T cell receptor beta chains from one specimen sequenced in a study of blood T cell repertoires in COVID-19. Clones were sequenced by immunoSEQ multiplex PCR, and TCRdb holds only the in-frame ones, with some missing. The sample holds roughly 150,000 clones, about 85% seen once. Sequencing was carried out using peripheral blood. These receptors were collected from a woman aged 80 or older with COVID-19, enrolled during active disease.

The V and J genes are TRBV6-2 or TRBV6-3 and TRBJ2-1; 8 bases fit TRBD2. With V trimmed by 4 bases and J by 4 bases, 6 bases remained unmatched. CDR3 size: 15 residues. Germline-derived CDR1 and CDR2 are MNHEY and SVGEGT. CDR3 amino acids: CASSFSGEGYNEQFF. Here the CDR3 DNA reads TGTGCCAGCAGTTTTAGCGGGGAAGGTTACAATGAGCAGTTCTTC.

The gene calls are TRBV6-1 and TRBJ1-1, with D maybe TRBD1 (5 bases). The CDR3 is made up of 17 amino acids. Between the trimmed V and J ends, which lost 1 base and 0 bases, there was a span of 15 bases. Looked up from germline, CDR1 is MNHNS and CDR2 is SASEGT. CDR3 in amino acids: CASSEGFGGRLNTEAFF. The CDR3, as DNA: TGTGCCAGCAGTGAAGGGTTCGGGGGAAGGCTGAACACTGAAGCTTTCTTT.

CDR3 region: CASSEMPRGSYGYTF. DNA for the CDR3: TGTGCCAGCAGTGAAATGCCCAGGGGAAGCTATGGCTACACCTTC. V gene TRBV6-1 combines with J gene TRBJ1-2; maybe TRBD1 (6 bases). The CDR3 runs to 15 residues. Trimming pared 2 bases from V and 4 bases from J, leaving 14 bases between. Germline CDR1 is MNHNS and CDR2 is SASEGT.

The rearrangement links TRBV7-8 to TRBJ2-1, with TRBD2 matching over 13 bases. Per the germline V gene, CDR1 is SGHVS and CDR2 is FQNEAQ. The CDR3 covers 17 residues. Losses at the gene ends were 2 bases for V and 8 bases for J; bases not matched to a gene: 9. CDR3 in DNA: TGTGCCAGCAGCTTATTTCGGACTAGCGGGAGAGTCGATGAGCAGTTCTTC. It yields the protein CASSLFRTSGRVDEQFF.

The chain joins TRBV9 to TRBJ2-5; no reliable D call. Germline V gene data show CDR1 as SGDLS and CDR2 as YYNGEE. The CDR3 contains 13 residues. Trimming pared 4 bases from V and 7 bases from J, leaving 14 bases between. The CDR3 region has the DNA TGTGCCAGCAGCTCGCAGCGTTCTGGGACCCAGTACTTC. This gives the protein CASSSQRSGTQYF. The variable domain in full, with the rest retrieved from reference TRBV9 and TRBJ2-5, is DSGVTQTPKHLITATGQRVTLRCSPRSGDLSVYWYQQSLDQGLQFLIQYYNGEERAKGNILERFSAQQFPDLHSELNLSSLELGDSALYFCASSSQRSGTQYFGPGTRLLVL.

V and J are TRBV3-1 (or the pseudogene TRBV3-2) and TRBJ1-2; D may be TRBD1 (6 bases). Germline V gene sequence: CDR1 LGHDT, CDR2 YNNKEL (reference sequence). The CDR3 has 15 amino acids. The V end was cut by 6 bases, the J end by 4 bases, with 18 bases between. This CDR3 is CASSPTGTTFYGYTF. The CDR3 DNA reads as TGTGCCAGCAGTCCCACAGGGACGACTTTCTATGGCTACACCTTC.

The chain joins TRBV6-5 to TRBJ2-7; a possible D gene is TRBD2 (5 bases). V was pared by 6 bases and J by 3 bases, with 12 bases between. Germline V gives CDR1 MNHEY, CDR2 SVGAGI. The CDR3 is 13 residues long. Here the CDR3 reads CASSFIEGYEQYF. In nucleotides, the CDR3 is TGTGCCAGCAGCTTCATCGAGGGCTACGAGCAGTACTTC.

The V and J genes are TRBV3-1 (or the pseudogene TRBV3-2) and TRBJ2-3; 15 bases are shared with TRBD2. CDR3 size: 18 residues. V lost 1 base and J lost 2; bases outside the gene matches: 4. Germline V gene sequence: CDR1 LGHDT, CDR2 YNNKEL (reference sequence). CDR3: CASSQGGLAGGNTDTQYF. The CDR3 nucleotides are TGTGCCAGCAGCCAAGGGGGACTAGCGGGGGGCAACACAGATACGCAGTATTTT.

The chain uses TRBV3-1 (or the pseudogene TRBV3-2) and TRBJ1-3; D is possibly TRBD1 (5 bases). The length of the CDR3 is 14 residues. The germline V gene has CDR1 LGHDT and CDR2 YNNKEL (reference sequence). V was shortened by 8 bases and J by 4 bases, with 15 bases between the two germline ends. CDR3: CASSDPGVGNTIYF. The CDR3 nucleotides are TGTGCCAGCTCTGATCCGGGGGTGGGAAACACCATATATTTT.

This chain uses TRBV7-9 with TRBJ2-3, with 7 bases that match TRBD2. With V trimmed by 6 bases and J by 2 bases, 8 bases remained unmatched. CDR1 is SEHNR and CDR2 is FQNEAQ in the germline V gene (reference sequence). The CDR3 is 15 amino acids. The chain's CDR3 is CASRPRGMITDTQYF. The CDR3 DNA reads TGTGCCAGCAGGCCGCGGGGGATGATCACAGATACGCAGTATTTT.

This clone was observed a single time. This chain joins TRBV7-9 and TRBJ2-1; D unresolved. Germline assignment: CDR1 SEHNR and CDR2 FQNEAQ (reference sequence). The CDR3 is 15 amino acids. Trimming stripped 5 bases from V and 8 bases from J, with 19 bases between. DNA of the CDR3: TGTGCCAGCAGCCCCCGGCTAGATTATTACGATGAGCAGTTCTTC. Protein product: CASSPRLDYYDEQFF.

The chain couples TRBV19 to TRBJ2-7; 7 bases match TRBD2. Germline-derived CDR1 and CDR2 are LNHDA and SQIVND (reference sequence). Trimming at V came to 3 bases and at J to 2 bases, leaving 19 bases not matched to a gene. The CDR3 is 19 residues long. Written as DNA, the CDR3 is TGTGCCAGTAGTATGCGCGGGGGAACGTCAAACTTAGGGACCTACGAGCAGTACTTC. It codes for CASSMRGGTSNLGTYEQYF.

This CDR3 is CASSPGTSGGAETQYF. The DNA for the CDR3 is TGTGCCAGCAGTCCCGGGACTAGCGGGGGGGCCGAGACCCAGTACTTC. The chain couples TRBV2 to TRBJ2-5, with TRBD2 matching over 16 bases. The CDR3 loop spans 16 amino acids. After removal of 5 bases from V and 5 bases from J, the junction contained 5 bases not matched to a gene. Germline loops: CDR1 SNHLY, CDR2 FYNNEI.

This rearrangement joins TRBV5-5 to TRBJ2-7; D unresolved. This CDR3 region has 12 residues. The germline V gene encodes CDR1 SGHKS and CDR2 YYEKEE (reference sequence). V was pared by 0 bases and J by 4 bases, with 5 bases between. CDR3 nucleotides: TGTGCCAGCAGCTTGGGAGGATACGAGCAGTACTTC. Its translation: CASSLGGYEQYF.

The chain recombines TRBV28 with TRBJ1-4; TRBD1 matches at 8 bases. In germline, CDR1 is MDHEN, CDR2 SYDVKM. This CDR3 contains 17 residues. After removal of 6 bases from V and 2 bases from J, the junction contained 11 bases not matched to a gene. CDR3 sequence (DNA): TGTGCCAGCAGGCGCGGACAGGGCGGTGGGACTAATGAAAAACTGTTTTTT. Amino acids: CASRRGQGGGTNEKLFF.